This T cell receptor beta chain was profiled in a study of CXCR3-negative and CXCR3-positive naive CD8 T cells. Study-level results: Fresh PBMCs went into most assays, and CXCR3 expression partly declined after cryopreservation. Memory CD8+ cells showed much lower diversity, while both naive subsets were comparably high. Naive cells with CXCR3 showed TRB CDR3s that were more hydrophobic than those in CXCR3-negative naive cells. Naive cells, whether CXCR3-negative or CXCR3-positive, had similar TRBV-TRBJ usage, while memory cells differed.

With respect to this clonotype: Its antigen is unknown.

The CDR3 totals 12 residues. Germline V lookup: CDR1 SEHNR, CDR2 FQNEAQ (reference sequence). The libraries of TRB cDNA were prepared using 5' RACE with UMI labels. From its re-call of the 5' RACE reads, TCRdb lists each CDR3 protein once, without DNA. Listed are under 85,000 distinct CDR3 sequences; 0.55% to 0.7% falls within the top ten. The rearrangement links TRBV7-9 to TRBJ1-2; TCRdb outputs TRBD1, but without DNA this stays unchecked. This sequence originates from a human donor in good health. Some clones in this sample may be carry-over from other donors' samples. Sample: naive CXCR3+ CD8+ T cells from blood. Indicated subset: CD45RO-CCR7+CD27+CD95- naive CD8+ T cells expressing CXCR3 (TNR3+). CDR3 sequence reads: CASTGINHGYTF.